Shown below are 15 T cell receptor beta chains from a single sample sequenced in a study of blood T cell repertoires in COVID-19. Some clones are missing from TCRdb's copy, which holds only in-frame ones; the method was immunoSEQ multiplex PCR. The sample lists tens of thousands of clones, more than 65% occurring once. The sample was peripheral blood. The receptor source for this set is a woman aged 55-70 years with acute or convalescent COVID-19.

The chain combines TRBV5-1 with TRBJ2-3, with 10 bases fitting TRBD2. Trimming cost V 3 bases and J 0 bases; bases outside gene matches: 7. Germline values: CDR1 SGHRS, CDR2 YFSETQ. This CDR3 comprises 17 residues. CDR3 loop: CASSSSGGQASTDTQYF. The CDR3, as DNA: TGCGCCAGCAGCTCTAGCGGGGGCCAAGCTAGCACAGATACGCAGTATTTT.

This clone was seen a handful of times. The gene calls are TRBV29-1 and TRBJ1-2; 9 nucleotides line up with TRBD1. Looked up from germline, CDR1 is SQVTM and CDR2 is ANQGSEA. V shed 4 bases, J shed 4 bases, and the junction held 10 bases outside the gene matches. CDR3 length: 15 amino acids. The CDR3 DNA reads TGCAGCGTTGGCGATCCGGGACAGGGTGGCTATGGCTACACCTTC. Encoded protein: CSVGDPGQGGYGYTF.

This clone was seen only once. The chain recombines TRBV6-4 with TRBJ2-6, with 7 bases fitting TRBD1. Germline CDR1 reads MRHNA; CDR2 reads SNTAGT. This CDR3 comprises 17 residues. Germline trimming cut 6 bases from V and 2 bases from J; bases unmatched to any gene: 10. CDR3 sequence (DNA): TGTGCCAGCAGCCCCGAGGGGGCGTTCGCTGGGGCCAACGTCCTGACTTTC. Its translation is CASSPEGAFAGANVLTF.

The rearrangement joins TRBV5-1 to TRBJ2-2, with D perhaps TRBD2 (7 bases). V lost 4 bases to trimming and J lost 1 base, with 14 bases between them. In germline, CDR1 is SGHRS, CDR2 YFSETQ. This CDR3 region has 16 residues. CDR3 DNA: TGCGCCAGCAGCCTCTTCGGGGGGCGGAACACCGGGGAGCTGTTTTTT. This sequence encodes CASSLFGGRNTGELFF.

This clone was detected a few times. V gene TRBV10-3 combines with J gene TRBJ1-6; 9 nucleotides line up with TRBD1. The germline CDR1 and CDR2 sequences are ENHRY and SYGVKD. The V gene end was trimmed by 3 bases and the J gene end by 11 bases; junction bases not matched to a gene: 8. This CDR3 is 15 amino acids long. Written as DNA, the CDR3 is TGTGCCATCAGTGAACCGACAGGGGGGCAAGCACCCCTCCACTTT. It yields the protein CAISEPTGGQAPLHF.

The gene calls are TRBV6-1 and TRBJ1-5; 7 bases fit TRBD1. This CDR3 contains 16 residues. Germline V lookup: CDR1 MNHNS, CDR2 SASEGT. J gave up 2 bases and V 1 base, and 5 bases lay outside the gene matches. The DNA for the CDR3 is TGTGCCAGCAGTGAAGTAGGGGGCTCGGGCAATCAGCCCCAGCATTTT. This encodes CASSEVGGSGNQPQHF.

This clone was seen only a few times. The chain carries TRBV6-5 and TRBJ1-6, with D possibly TRBD1 on 5 matching bases. The CDR3 extends over 13 amino acids. Germline CDR1 and CDR2: MNHEY and SVGAGI. V was trimmed by 8 bases and J by 8 bases, leaving 13 bases between them. CDR3 DNA sequence: TGTGCCAGCCAAAACGGGGGGGATTCACCCCTCCACTTT. The encoded protein is CASQNGGDSPLHF.

The chain has TRBV28 and TRBJ2-7, with D possibly matching TRBD1 (5 bases). Germline V gene sequence: CDR1 MDHEN, CDR2 SYDVKM. The CDR3 is made up of 14 amino acids. Trimming took 5 bases from V and 6 from J, leaving 17 bases between them. The CDR3 loop is CASSPPTARVEQYF. The CDR3 bases are TGTGCCAGCAGTCCCCCTACGGCCAGGGTCGAGCAGTACTTC.

The chain recombines TRBV5-1 with TRBJ1-6; 10 bases are shared with TRBD1. The V and J ends lost 0 bases and 7 bases, in that order; junction bases with no gene match: 1. This CDR3 region has 15 residues. The germline V gene encodes CDR1 SGHRS and CDR2 YFSETQ. In DNA, the CDR3 is TGCGCCAGCAGCTTGGGGACAGGGGGAAATTCACCCCTCCACTTT. It yields the protein CASSLGTGGNSPLHF.

The chain uses TRBV5-1 and TRBJ2-1, with a tentative D call TRBD1 (7 bases). Germline V gene sequence: CDR1 SGHRS, CDR2 YFSETQ. The V end lost 8 bases, the J end lost 3 bases, and 15 bases lay between the germline ends. This CDR3 region has 14 residues. This CDR3 is CASSAGGNYNEQFF. For the CDR3, the DNA is TGCGCCAGTTCAGCAGGGGGGAACTACAATGAGCAGTTCTTC. The complete variable domain, with remaining parts taken from reference TRBV5-1 and TRBJ2-1, reads KAGVTQTPRYLIKTRGQQVTLSCSPISGHRSVSWYQQTPGQGLQFLFEYFSETQRNKGNFPGRFSGRQFSNSRSEMNVSTLELGDSALYLCASSAGGNYNEQFFGPGTRLTVL.

This clone occurred once. V and J are TRBV5-1 and TRBJ1-2; 10 bases match TRBD1. V shed 4 bases, J shed 4 bases, and the junction held 4 bases outside the gene matches. The CDR3 runs 14 residues. Germline CDR1 SGHRS, CDR2 YFSETQ. CDR3 sequence (DNA): TGCGCCAGCAGCCCGGGACAGGGGATCTATGGCTACACCTTC. Translated, it gives CASSPGQGIYGYTF.

CDR3 bases: TGTGCCAGCAGCAAGAGAAAAATAGGGGGCGGCTACGAGCAGTACTTC. Its protein product is CASSKRKIGGGYEQYF. This chain joins TRBV21-1 and TRBJ2-7; the table's TRBD1 call for D was not verified on the DNA. TRBV21-1 is annotated as a pseudogene. This CDR3 has 16 residues.

The chain employs TRBV9 and TRBJ2-2, with 11 bases lining up with TRBD2. Germline CDR1 is SGDLS and CDR2 is YYNGEE. CDR3 length: 15 amino acids. V dropped 7 bases and J dropped 6; count of bases not matched to a gene: 8. CDR3 sequence reads: CASSEATSGAGELFF. The CDR3 nucleotides are TGTGCCAGCTCCGAAGCGACTAGCGGGGCCGGGGAGCTGTTTTTT.

The V call is TRBV23-1, the J call TRBJ1-2; 7 nucleotides line up with TRBD1. TRBV23-1 carries the ORF label, with uncertain function. The V and J ends lost 6 bases and 8 bases, in that order; junction bases with no gene match: 9. CDR3 length: 13 residues. The CDR3 DNA follows: TGCGCCAGCAGCCATAGGACAGGTTGGGGCTACACCTTC. Its protein product is CASSHRTGWGYTF.

This clone was counted a single time. This sequence joins TRBV9 and TRBJ2-5; 12 bases agree with TRBD2. Per germline, CDR1 SGDLS and CDR2 YYNGEE. V shed 2 bases, J shed 1 base, and the junction held 3 bases outside the gene matches. The CDR3 has 16 amino acids. In nucleotides, the CDR3 is TGTGCCAGCAGCGTTACTAGCGGGGGGTCCCAAGAGACCCAGTACTTC. It translates to CASSVTSGGSQETQYF.